This TCR beta chain originates from a study of patients and donors after allogeneic stem cell transplantation. The germline V gene has CDR1 SGHTA and CDR2 FQGNSA. V was trimmed by 5 bases and J by 5 bases, leaving 12 bases between them. CDR3 size: 13 residues. TCRdb ran MiXCR on the RT-PCR reads and lists one entry per CDR3 protein. The table has approximately 410,000 distinct CDR3 sequences, around 16% seen once; the top ten hold about 7%. The TCR comes from a human donor who was either an allogeneic HSCT recipient or a stem cell or donor lymphocyte infusion donor (not recorded which). It is not recorded whose cells these are; they may come from a transplant donor. This chain links TRBV7-2 with TRBJ1-1; D gene uncertain. Sequencing input: blood, either unsorted or a sorted T cell fraction (not recorded which). CDR3: CASSLRESTEAFF. As DNA, the CDR3 is TGTGCCAGCAGCCTCAGAGAGAGTACTGAAGCTTTCTTT. Complete variable domain (other parts from reference TRBV7-2 and TRBJ1-1): GAGVSQSPSNKVTEKGKDVELRCDPISGHTALYWYRQSLGQGLEFLIYFQGNSAPDKSGLPSDRFSAERTGGSVSTLTIQRTQQEDSAVYLCASSLRESTEAFFGQGTRLTVV.